This T cell receptor beta chain was observed in a study of long-term antiretroviral therapy in people with HIV (dated by TCRdb to the early 2020s). Regarding the study in general: The earliest samples were collected about a decade before the 2015 WHO recommendation for immediate ART, when ART was typically delayed until CD4 counts fell. Of the approximately 30 participants with HIV, roughly 10 were female. No cross-contamination during QIAcube processing turned up in test extractions that ran a monoclonal T-cell line alongside 33 polyclonal samples. From 25 to 30 adults with confirmed HIV infection, the cohort provided approximately 190 cryopreserved PBMC samples, gathered serially across a mean of around 6 years (range 1-12). This retrospective serial study examined whether starting ART and sustained HIV suppression were associated with changes in the composition and diversity of the TRB repertoire in peripheral blood. What the authors observed across the whole study: Expanded TRB clones identified before ART initiation dominated the repertoire across all time points, though the dominance fluctuated and decreased in many PLHIV after ART. Inferences about post-ART repertoire changes are limited because no data were available on ART adherence, viral resistance or therapy changes. The samples span the years 2004 to 2017, and the ART regimens used may be less effective than current regimens. Compared with controls, HIV repertoires had narrower CDR3 length ranges, and the network structure pointed to an antigen-experienced repertoire that shifted only slightly toward naive after ART. Limited PBMC availability meant only the TCR beta chain was sequenced, without alpha chain pairing. Unsorted PBMC were profiled instead of sorted CD4+ and CD8+ T cells because pre-ART samples had limited cell numbers. Starting ART was linked to a significant rise in TRB diversity, yet even after long-term ART the diversity remained significantly lower than in transplant donor controls.

The immunoSEQ hsTCRB v3.0 assay was used at survey level resolution for TRB variable region sequencing. TRB sequencing targeted a depth of roughly 35,000-55,000 T-cell genomes per sample. An Illumina MiSeq with a v3 150-cycle kit was used to sequence the pooled TRB libraries. Turning to the authors' computational methods: Analysis of repertoires was carried out in R inside a reproducible Nextflow workflow spanning QC, data transformation and analysis. Custom analyses were implemented in LymphoSeq2, an R package for AIRR-Seq data exploration. After excluding a few samples that yielded fewer than 5000 total TRB sequences, 190 or so HIV repertoires remained for analysis. Of the 188 retained HIV repertoires, about 61 were collected before and under 150 after ART initiation. Repertoires were downsampled to 5000 TRB nucleotide sequences, with summary statistics averaged over 100 downsampling iterations. The analysis kept only TRB sequences whose CDR3 regions were at least seven amino acids long. Diversity was measured with a Shannon entropy-derived clonality score and the Gini coefficient. In the repertoire networks, any two of the top 5000 CDR3 amino acid sequences were connected whenever the two sequences differed by an edit distance of one. For TRB CDR3 amino acid sequences, antigen specificity groups and MHC restriction were predicted with GLIPH2. CDR3 amino acid sequences were matched against VDJdb and McPAS-TCR to flag known CMV, EBV, HIV or tissue antigen associations. Pre-ART, post-ART and control groups were compared with Wilcoxon signed-rank tests and Holm-Bonferroni correction. TCRdb re-hosts the immuneACCESS table, in-frame sequences only. Its copies lack some clones; in the studies checked, an unresolved V gene accounts for under half of them, and the cause for the rest is not known. V and J calls and clone size are those listed in that table; D and trimming were worked out from the DNA. The sample table lists roughly 16,000 clones, roughly four fifths of them with a count of one. The ten top clones hold around 8.2% of the sample.

For this clone: Its antigen is currently not known. Base qualities are missing; no much larger clone stands one base away.

Participants were included only if at least one PBMC sample before ART initiation and at least two post-ART samples were available. All participants with HIV were treated in the United States of America. Before DNA extraction, cryopreserved samples of about 0.95-10 million PBMC were thawed and then washed. At the time of the earliest PBMC sample, participants with HIV were aged between roughly 20 and 55 years. PBMC samples were contributed by each participant from 1-4 timepoints before ART initiation and 2-8 timepoints after ART initiation, with a median of 7 samples. Serial HIV viral load, CD4+ T-cell count, ART history and demographic data were obtained for every participant. A Qiagen kit on a QIAcube was used to extract genomic DNA from unsorted PBMC, with samples processed in batches of 12. V gives up 7 bases and J gives up 0 bases, and the segment between their germline ends measures 9 bases. The CDR3 contains 14 residues, cysteine and phenylalanine counted. Left in the record is the CDR3 DNA by itself, 42 bases read in frame from the first base. The germline V gene sets CDR1 to SGHVS and CDR2 to FQNEAQ.

The chain links TRBV7-8 with TRBJ1-4, with the D gene uncertain. The source is a man between 18 and 29 years old with HIV. This sample comprised unsorted PBMCs, obtained 0.3 years after starting antiretroviral therapy. In nucleotide form, the sequence is TGTGCCAGCAAGGCGATTACAACTAATGAAAAACTGTTTTTT. It specifies CASKAITTNEKLFF.